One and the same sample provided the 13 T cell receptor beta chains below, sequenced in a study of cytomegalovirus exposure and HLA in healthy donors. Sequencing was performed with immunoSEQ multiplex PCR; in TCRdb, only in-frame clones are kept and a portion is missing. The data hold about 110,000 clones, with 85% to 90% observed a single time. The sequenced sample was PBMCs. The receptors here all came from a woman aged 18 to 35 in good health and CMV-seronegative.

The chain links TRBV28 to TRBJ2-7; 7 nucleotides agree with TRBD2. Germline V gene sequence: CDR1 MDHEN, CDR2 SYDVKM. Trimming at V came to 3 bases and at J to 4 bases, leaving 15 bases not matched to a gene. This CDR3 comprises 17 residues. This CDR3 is CASSFYLTGGNEYEQYF. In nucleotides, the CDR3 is TGTGCCAGCAGTTTCTATCTTACCGGGGGGAACGAATACGAGCAGTACTTC. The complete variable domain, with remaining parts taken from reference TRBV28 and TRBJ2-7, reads DVKVTQSSRYLVKRTGEKVFLECVQDMDHENMFWYRQDPGLGLRLIYFSYDVKMKEKGDIPEGYSVSREKKERFSLILESASTNQTSMYLCASSFYLTGGNEYEQYFGPGTRLTVT.

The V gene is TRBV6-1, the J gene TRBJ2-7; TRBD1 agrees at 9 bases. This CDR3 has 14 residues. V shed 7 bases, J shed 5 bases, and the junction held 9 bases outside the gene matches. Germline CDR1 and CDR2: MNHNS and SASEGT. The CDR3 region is CASMGGQGSDEQYF. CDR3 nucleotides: TGTGCCAGCATGGGGGGACAGGGTAGCGACGAGCAGTACTTC.

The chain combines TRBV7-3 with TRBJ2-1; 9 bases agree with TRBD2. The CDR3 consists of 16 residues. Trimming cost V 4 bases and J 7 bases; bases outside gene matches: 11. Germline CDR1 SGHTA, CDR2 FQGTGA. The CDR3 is CASSYVSGTSFNEQFF. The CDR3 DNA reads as TGTGCCAGCAGCTACGTCTCGGGGACTAGCTTTAATGAGCAGTTCTTC.

In DNA, the CDR3 is TGTGCCAGCAGCCCCCGCAGCGTAATCAGTTCACCCCTCCACTTT. It codes for CASSPRSVISSPLHF. V is TRBV9 and J is TRBJ1-6; no definite D call. The CDR3 has 15 amino acids. V shed 4 bases and J shed 9 bases, with 17 bases lying between them. Germline CDR1 SGDLS, CDR2 YYNGEE. Looking up the rest from reference TRBV9 and TRBJ1-6 gives the full variable domain: DSGVTQTPKHLITATGQRVTLRCSPRSGDLSVYWYQQSLDQGLQFLIQYYNGEERAKGNILERFSAQQFPDLHSELNLSSLELGDSALYFCASSPRSVISSPLHFGNGTRLTVT.

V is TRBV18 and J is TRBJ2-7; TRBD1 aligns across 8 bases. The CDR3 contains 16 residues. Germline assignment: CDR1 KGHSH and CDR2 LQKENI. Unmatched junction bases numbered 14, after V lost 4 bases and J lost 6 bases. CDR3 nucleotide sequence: TGTGCCAGCTCACTCCCTTTTGGGACAGGCATTTTCGAGCAGTACTTC. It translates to CASSLPFGTGIFEQYF.

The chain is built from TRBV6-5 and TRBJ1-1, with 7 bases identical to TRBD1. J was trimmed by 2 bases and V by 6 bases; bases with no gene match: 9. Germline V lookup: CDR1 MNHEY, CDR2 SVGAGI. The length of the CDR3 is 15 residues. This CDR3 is CASREHRGPNTEAFF. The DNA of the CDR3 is TGTGCCAGCAGAGAACACAGGGGACCCAACACTGAAGCTTTCTTT.

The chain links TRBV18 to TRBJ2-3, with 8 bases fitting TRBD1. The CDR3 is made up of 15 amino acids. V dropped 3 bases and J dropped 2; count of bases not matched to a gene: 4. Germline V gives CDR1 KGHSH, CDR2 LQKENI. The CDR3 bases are TGTGCCAGCTCACCGTCGGACAGGGTCACAGATACGCAGTATTTT. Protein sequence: CASSPSDRVTDTQYF.

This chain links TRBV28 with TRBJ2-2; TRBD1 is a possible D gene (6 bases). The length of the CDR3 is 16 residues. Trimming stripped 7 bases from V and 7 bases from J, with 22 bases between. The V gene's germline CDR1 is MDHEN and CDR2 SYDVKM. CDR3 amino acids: CASIRSGGPRGGELFF. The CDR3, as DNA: TGTGCCAGCATCCGGTCTGGGGGCCCGCGCGGCGGGGAGCTGTTTTTT. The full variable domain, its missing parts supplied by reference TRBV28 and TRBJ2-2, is DVKVTQSSRYLVKRTGEKVFLECVQDMDHENMFWYRQDPGLGLRLIYFSYDVKMKEKGDIPEGYSVSREKKERFSLILESASTNQTSMYLCASIRSGGPRGGELFFGEGSRLTVL.

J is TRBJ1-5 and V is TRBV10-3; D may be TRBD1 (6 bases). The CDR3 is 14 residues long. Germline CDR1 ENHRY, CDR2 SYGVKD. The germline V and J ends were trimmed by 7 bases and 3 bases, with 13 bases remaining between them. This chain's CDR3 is CAITPTGDNQPQHF. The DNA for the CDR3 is TGTGCCATCACCCCGACAGGCGACAATCAGCCCCAGCATTTT.

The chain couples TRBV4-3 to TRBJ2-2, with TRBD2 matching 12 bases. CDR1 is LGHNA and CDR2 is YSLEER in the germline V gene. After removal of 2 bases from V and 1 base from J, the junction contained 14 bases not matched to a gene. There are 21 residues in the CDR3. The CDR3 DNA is TGCGCCAGCAGCCAATACGCTGCTTCCGGACTAGCGGGGAGGAACACCGGGGAGCTGTTTTTT. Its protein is CASSQYAASGLAGRNTGELFF.

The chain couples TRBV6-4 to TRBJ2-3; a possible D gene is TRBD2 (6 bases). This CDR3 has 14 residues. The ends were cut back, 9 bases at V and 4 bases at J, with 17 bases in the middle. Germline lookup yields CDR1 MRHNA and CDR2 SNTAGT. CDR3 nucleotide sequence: TGTGCCAGTAAATGGGACTCTCTGTCAGATACGCAGTATTTT. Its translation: CASKWDSLSDTQYF.

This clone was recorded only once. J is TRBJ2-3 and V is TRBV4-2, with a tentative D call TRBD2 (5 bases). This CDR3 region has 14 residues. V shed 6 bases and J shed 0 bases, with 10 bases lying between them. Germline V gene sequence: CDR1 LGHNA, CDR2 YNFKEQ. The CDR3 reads CASSQDSSTDTQYF. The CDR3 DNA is TGTGCCAGCAGTCAGGACTCTAGCACAGATACGCAGTATTTT.

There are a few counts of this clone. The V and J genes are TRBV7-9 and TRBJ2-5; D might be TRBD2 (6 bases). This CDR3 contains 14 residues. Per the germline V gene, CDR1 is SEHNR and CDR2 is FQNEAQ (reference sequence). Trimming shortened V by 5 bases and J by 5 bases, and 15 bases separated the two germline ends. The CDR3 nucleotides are TGTGCCAGCAGCCAAAGACTAGTTACGGAGACCCAGTACTTC. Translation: CASSQRLVTETQYF.